The entry below gives a single T cell receptor beta chain sequence along with its context. This clonotype was observed a few times. The target of this receptor is not known. Base qualities are not recorded, but no much larger clone differs from it by a single base. The sample originates from a study of patients and donors after allogeneic stem cell transplantation (dated by TCRdb to the early 2020s). From cysteine to phenylalanine, the CDR3 is 13 amino acids long. Only the CDR3 DNA is retained, 39 bases long and in frame from the first base. CDR1 DFQATT and CDR2 SNEGSKA are derived from the germline V gene (reference sequence). V drops 1 base and J drops 2 bases, leaving 6 bases in between. The receptor library was made with RT-PCR. Reads for this sample came from a NextSeq 550. The public reads were reanalyzed by TCRdb: fastp trimming at Q25, MiXCR alignment, in-frame beta chains only. Rows with one shared CDR3 protein collapse into an entry with the most common genes and DNA. The sample data list about a million distinct CDR3 sequences, and 15% to 20% of these were observed just once. The ten most abundant clones make up around 6% of the sample.

Specimen: blood, either unsorted or a sorted T cell fraction (not recorded which). Rearrangement joined TRBV20-1 to TRBJ2-1, with no confident D gene call. The source of this sequence is a human donor who was either an allogeneic HSCT recipient or a stem cell or donor lymphocyte infusion donor (not recorded which). It is not recorded whose cells these are; they may come from a transplant donor. The DNA sequence is TGCAGTGCTAGAGTGGCAGCCTACAATGAGCAGTTCTTC. Its protein is CSARVAAYNEQFF.